One sample yielded the 23 T cell receptor beta chains listed below, sequenced in a study of blood T cell repertoires in COVID-19. Using immunoSEQ multiplex PCR, the repertoire was profiled, and TCRdb retains in-frame clones only, with some absent. The table includes roughly 230,000 clones, approximately 84% detected once. The sequenced material came from peripheral blood. The receptors come from a man between 40 and 49 years old with acute or convalescent COVID-19.

The gene calls are TRBV5-4 and TRBJ2-7, with D perhaps matching TRBD1 (5 bases). This CDR3 is built from 15 residues. The germline V gene encodes CDR1 SGHNT and CDR2 YYREEE (reference sequence). V was trimmed by 0 bases and J by 5 bases, leaving 15 bases between them. The CDR3 DNA is TGTGCCAGCAGCTTGGAAGGGGAAAGAGGAAACGAGCAGTACTTC. It codes for CASSLEGERGNEQYF.

The chain uses TRBV12-3 or TRBV12-4 and TRBJ1-3; D is uncertain. Trimming shortened V by 8 bases and J by 3 bases, and 8 bases separated the two germline ends. The CDR3 has 12 amino acids. The chain's CDR3 is CASGQDGNTIYF. CDR3 DNA sequence: TGTGCCAGCGGGCAGGATGGAAACACCATATATTTT.

This chain joins TRBV13 and TRBJ1-6; tentatively, D is TRBD1 (5 bases). This CDR3 region has 13 residues. Trimming shortened V by 3 bases and J by 15 bases, and 15 bases separated the two germline ends. Germline CDR1 reads PRHDT; CDR2 reads FYEKMQ (reference sequence). DNA of the CDR3: TGTGCCAGCAGCTTTGGGACGGGAGCAATCCTCCACTTT. This translates into CASSFGTGAILHF.

This chain joins TRBV14 and TRBJ2-1, with D perhaps matching TRBD2 (6 bases). This CDR3 contains 15 residues. V dropped 0 bases and J dropped 12 bases, with 18 bases sitting between them. Germline values: CDR1 SGHDN, CDR2 FVKESK. The CDR3 nucleotides are TGTGCCAGCAGCCAAGAGGGACTCGCGGTCGAGGGGCAGTTCTTC. Translated: CASSQEGLAVEGQFF.

This chain connects TRBV6-2 or TRBV6-3 to TRBJ1-1; 9 bases are a match to TRBD1. Germline V CDR1 and CDR2: MNHEY, SVGEGT. The junction had 4 bases not matched to a gene; V was cut back by 2 bases and J by 6 bases. This CDR3 has 14 amino acids. CDR3 in amino acids: CASSYPGQGPEAFF. The CDR3 DNA is TGTGCCAGCAGTTACCCGGGACAGGGTCCTGAAGCTTTCTTT.

This clone was detected once. The V and J genes are TRBV20-1 and TRBJ2-1; D is unclear. V lost 2 bases and J 7 bases, leaving 3 bases between the germline ends. The CDR3 runs 10 residues. Germline CDR1 and CDR2: DFQATT and SNEGSKA (reference sequence). The CDR3 reads CSARSNEQFF. Here the CDR3 DNA reads TGCAGTGCTAGATCGAATGAGCAGTTCTTC.

The V call is TRBV5-1, the J call TRBJ1-1, with a tentative D call TRBD1 (6 bases). This CDR3 region has 14 residues. Trimming left V 3 bases short and J 4 bases short, with 13 bases between. In germline, CDR1 is SGHRS, CDR2 YFSETQ. The CDR3 loop reads CASSSRGAGTEAFF. CDR3 DNA: TGCGCCAGCAGCTCTCGGGGGGCCGGCACTGAAGCTTTCTTT.

This clone was counted only a few times. The gene calls are TRBV5-1 and TRBJ1-1, with a tentative D call TRBD1 (5 bases). V was shortened by 6 bases and J by 5 bases, with 14 bases between the two germline ends. CDR1 SGHRS and CDR2 YFSETQ come from the germline V gene. CDR3 length: 13 residues. CDR3 residues: CASTYGGSTEAFF. Here the CDR3 DNA reads TGCGCCAGCACCTACGGGGGGAGTACTGAAGCTTTCTTT.

The chain combines TRBV19 with TRBJ1-1; D uncertain. The V end lost 7 bases, the J end lost 1 base, and 7 bases lay between the germline ends. The CDR3 loop spans 12 amino acids. Germline values: CDR1 LNHDA, CDR2 SQIVND (reference sequence). The CDR3 DNA reads as TGTGCCAGTATGTGGCAGAACACTGAAGCTTTCTTT. Translated, it gives CASMWQNTEAFF.

This clone was recorded a few times. V gene TRBV19 combines with J gene TRBJ1-1; D is perhaps TRBD1 (6 bases). Trimming pared 3 bases from V and 2 bases from J, leaving 13 bases between. The CDR3 is made up of 15 amino acids. Germline V gene data show CDR1 as LNHDA and CDR2 as SQIVND (reference sequence). The CDR3 spells CASSIRGAQNTEAFF. CDR3 DNA: TGTGCCAGTAGTATTCGGGGGGCTCAAAACACTGAAGCTTTCTTT.

This clone appeared a single time. This same CDR3 is encoded by further DNA sequences in the sample. The chain combines TRBV4-3 with TRBJ2-2; TRBD2 might be the D (7 bases). The CDR3 totals 16 residues. With 0 bases removed from V and 5 bases from J, the gap between germline ends came to 13 bases. Germline V gene sequence: CDR1 LGHNA, CDR2 YSLEER. This chain's CDR3 is CASSQDGGGATGELFF. CDR3 DNA: TGCGCCAGCAGCCAAGATGGAGGGGGGGCGACCGGGGAGCTGTTTTTT.

The chain joins TRBV19 to TRBJ1-2; no clear D. The V gene's germline CDR1 is LNHDA and CDR2 SQIVND (reference sequence). V lost 5 bases to trimming and J lost 3 bases, with 4 bases between them. CDR3 size: 11 residues. The DNA of the CDR3 is TGTGCCAGTAGTGAGTACTATGGCTACACCTTC. It is translated as CASSEYYGYTF.

The V call is TRBV28, the J call TRBJ1-1; 8 bases are a match to TRBD1. J lost 1 base, V lost 2 bases, and 3 bases had no gene match. CDR3 size: 15 residues. Germline V gene data show CDR1 as MDHEN and CDR2 as SYDVKM. This CDR3 reads CASSLAGTGNTEAFF. DNA for the CDR3: TGTGCCAGCAGTTTAGCCGGGACAGGGAACACTGAAGCTTTCTTT.

CDR3 sequence: CATSRDQNRGTGYTF. The CDR3 DNA reads as TGTGCCACCAGCAGAGATCAAAACAGGGGAACTGGCTACACCTTC. The chain joins TRBV15 to TRBJ1-2; TRBD1 matches 7 bases. The CDR3 is 15 residues long. CDR1 is LNHNV and CDR2 is YYDKDF in the germline V gene (reference sequence). V lost 0 bases and J lost 7; bases outside the gene matches: 8. Full variable domain (missing parts from reference TRBV15 and TRBJ1-2): DAMVIQNPRYQVTQFGKPVTLSCSQTLNHNVMYWYQQKSSQAPKLLFHYYDKDFNNEADTPDNFQSRRPNTSFCFLDIRSPGLGDTAMYLCATSRDQNRGTGYTFGSGTRLTVV.

V usage is TRBV6-2 or TRBV6-3 and J usage is TRBJ2-5; D possibly corresponds to TRBD2 (6 bases). The germline V gene encodes CDR1 MNHEY and CDR2 SVGEGT. This CDR3 has 15 residues. The V gene lost 6 bases and the J gene lost 4 bases, with 18 bases spanning the gap. The CDR3 region is CASSFVGGGGETQYF. CDR3 in DNA: TGTGCCAGCAGCTTCGTGGGTGGGGGAGGAGAGACCCAGTACTTC.

The genes are TRBV5-1 and TRBJ2-5; 8 bases map to TRBD1. This CDR3 is 17 amino acids long. V was pared by 0 bases and J by 2 bases, with 9 bases of the junction left unmatched. Germline values: CDR1 SGHRS, CDR2 YFSETQ. The CDR3 sequence: CASSLARTGNRQETQYF. CDR3 DNA sequence: TGCGCCAGCAGCTTGGCGAGGACAGGGAATCGGCAAGAGACCCAGTACTTC.

The chain uses TRBV20-1 and TRBJ1-1; D possibly corresponds to TRBD1 (5 bases). Deletions cut 5 bases from V and 10 bases from J, with 11 bases between. CDR3 size: 10 residues. The germline gives CDR1 DFQATT, CDR2 SNEGSKA (reference sequence). The CDR3 loop is CSASVGGAFF. The CDR3 DNA reads TGCAGTGCTTCGGTCGGGGGAGCTTTCTTT.

The CDR3 protein is CASSPRGEADTQYF. As DNA, the CDR3 is TGTGCCAGCAGCCCGCGGGGGGAGGCAGATACGCAGTATTTT. The rearrangement uses TRBV7-2 and TRBJ2-3; 8 bases align to TRBD2. Germline values: CDR1 SGHTA, CDR2 FQGNSA. The CDR3 spans 14 residues. V lost 5 bases, J lost 4 bases, and 5 bases stayed unmatched.

The chain joins TRBV2 to TRBJ2-5; D is unclear. The germline V gene encodes CDR1 SNHLY and CDR2 FYNNEI. V was shortened by 4 bases and J by 0 bases, with 9 bases between the two germline ends. This CDR3 has 14 amino acids. The CDR3 nucleotides are TGTGCCAGCAGTGTTACCCAGTACCAAGAGACCCAGTACTTC. This translates into CASSVTQYQETQYF.

This sequence joins TRBV10-3 and TRBJ1-2; 8 bases are shared with TRBD1. Germline V gives CDR1 ENHRY, CDR2 SYGVKD. This CDR3 contains 13 residues. After removal of 2 bases from V and 6 bases from J, the junction contained 2 bases not matched to a gene. CDR3 sequence (DNA): TGTGCCATCAGTGAGGACAGGGGCAATGGCTACACCTTC. As protein: CAISEDRGNGYTF.

This sequence joins TRBV30 and TRBJ1-2; TRBD1 matches 9 bases. V trimming: 2 bases; J trimming: 3 bases; junction bases outside the gene matches: 7. CDR3 length: 15 amino acids. Per germline, CDR1 GTSNPN and CDR2 SVGIG (reference sequence). DNA for the CDR3: TGTGCCTGGAGTCCGGGACAGGGCATTTACTATGGCTACACCTTC. It encodes CAWSPGQGIYYGYTF.

J is TRBJ2-2 and V is TRBV7-2; tentative D call: TRBD2 (7 bases). Germline V gene sequence: CDR1 SGHTA, CDR2 FQGNSA. CDR3 size: 16 residues. Trimming stripped 1 base from V and 4 bases from J, with 13 bases between. Here the CDR3 reads CASSLDGGAVTGELFF. CDR3 sequence (DNA): TGTGCCAGCAGCTTAGATGGGGGGGCGGTCACCGGGGAGCTGTTTTTT.

This chain uses TRBV9 with TRBJ1-6, with a possible D match to TRBD1 (5 bases). The CDR3 covers 14 residues. Germline-derived CDR1 and CDR2 are SGDLS and YYNGEE. Trimming removed 3 bases at V and 6 bases at J, with 10 bases between. The CDR3 sequence: CASSGRTPNSPLHF. The CDR3 nucleotides read TGTGCCAGCAGCGGAAGGACACCTAATTCACCCCTCCACTTT.